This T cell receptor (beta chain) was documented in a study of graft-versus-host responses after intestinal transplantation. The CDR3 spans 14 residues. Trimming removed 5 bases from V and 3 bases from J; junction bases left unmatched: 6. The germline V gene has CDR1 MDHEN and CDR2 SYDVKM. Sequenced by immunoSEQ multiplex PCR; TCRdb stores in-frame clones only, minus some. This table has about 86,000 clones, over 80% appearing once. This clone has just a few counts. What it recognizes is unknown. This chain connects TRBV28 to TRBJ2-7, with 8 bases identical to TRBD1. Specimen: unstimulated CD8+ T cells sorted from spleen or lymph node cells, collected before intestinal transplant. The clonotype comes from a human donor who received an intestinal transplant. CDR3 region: CASSGQGSGYEQYF. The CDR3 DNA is TGTGCCAGCAGTGGACAGGGCTCGGGCTACGAGCAGTACTTC.